This TCR delta chain stems from a study of Vδ1+ human thymocytes. V lost 2 bases and J lost 3, with 16 bases in between. The germline V gene encodes CDR1 TSWWSYY and CDR2 QGS. The CDR3 is 16 residues long. Broader study findings: Many TRG clonotypes were shared between donors; TRD repertoires were essentially private. Bulk data may be misread because of unexpected Vdelta2 sequences. Thymic TRG and TRD repertoires appeared highly polyclonal.

Notes on this clone: The antigen remains unidentified.

The template was reverse-transcribed extracted RNA. Pooled V-gene forward primers with one constant-region reverse primer generated the CDR3 amplicons by multiplex PCR. TCRdb reran clone calling via CATT on the multiplex PCR reads. The table has tens of thousands of delta-chain clones, more than 15% seen once. The rearrangement links TRDV1 to TRDJ1; D is unclear. The source material was Vdelta1+ gamma-delta thymocytes from the thymus. Sample subset: FACS-sorted CD3+ TCRalphabeta- TCRVdelta1+ TCRVdelta2- thymocytes. This TCR was recovered from a boy younger than two who had congenital heart surgery. The chain's CDR3 is CALGETLLIYSDKLIF. DNA of the CDR3: TGTGCTCTTGGGGAAACTCTTCTCATTTATTCCGATAAACTCATCTTT.